Following are 30 T cell receptor beta chains from one sample sequenced in a study of patients and donors after allogeneic stem cell transplantation. MiXCR, applied by TCRdb to the RT-PCR reads, yields one record per CDR3 protein. This sample has 920,000 or so distinct CDR3 sequences, with over 15% found just once. Sequenced input: blood, either unsorted or a sorted T cell fraction (not recorded which). These receptors were obtained from a human donor who was either an allogeneic HSCT recipient or a stem cell or donor lymphocyte infusion donor (not recorded which). It is not recorded whose cells these are; they may come from a transplant donor.

The rearrangement uses TRBV6-1 and TRBJ1-6; D gene ambiguous. CDR1 MNHNS and CDR2 SASEGT come from the germline V gene. The CDR3 totals 15 residues. The V gene lost 5 bases and the J gene lost 7 bases, with 15 bases spanning the gap. The CDR3 protein is CASSPQERQNSPLHF. CDR3 coding DNA: TGTGCCAGCAGTCCCCAAGAACGCCAGAATTCACCCCTCCACTTT.

This clonotype was seen a handful of times. V gene TRBV27 combines with J gene TRBJ2-3; D unclear. Trimming pared 4 bases from V and 0 bases from J, leaving 8 bases between. CDR3 length: 14 residues. The germline V gene has CDR1 MNHEY and CDR2 SMNVEV (reference sequence). The CDR3 nucleotides are TGTGCCAGCAGTTGGAGTTCGAGCACAGATACGCAGTATTTT. Translated: CASSWSSSTDTQYF.

V gene TRBV6-2 or TRBV6-3 combines with J gene TRBJ2-5; D remains ambiguous. CDR3 length equals 14 residues. V lost 2 bases, J lost 4 bases, and 11 bases lay in between. Germline V lookup: CDR1 MNHEY, CDR2 SVGEGT. CDR3 sequence reads: CASSYRSPRETQYF. The CDR3 nucleotides are TGTGCCAGCAGTTACCGGTCCCCACGAGAGACCCAGTACTTC.

The gene calls are TRBV10-3 and TRBJ2-3; the match to TRBD2 covers 11 bases. V shed 10 bases, J shed 6 bases, and the junction held 6 bases outside the gene matches. The CDR3 covers 13 residues. CDR1 is ENHRY, CDR2 SYGVKD, per germline. Here the CDR3 DNA reads TGTGCCACTACTAGCGGGAGTTTGGATACGCAGTATTTT. It encodes CATTSGSLDTQYF.

In this sample, this clonotype turned up a few times. The CDR3 here is CASNYQGNTEAFF. In nucleotides, the CDR3 is TGTGCCAGCAATTACCAGGGAAACACTGAAGCTTTCTTT. The chain employs TRBV12-3 or TRBV12-4 and TRBJ1-1; TRBD1 is a possible D gene (5 bases). The V end lost 7 bases, the J end lost 2 bases, and 11 bases lay between the germline ends. The CDR3 sequence is 13 residues long.

V usage is TRBV7-6 and J usage is TRBJ2-1; TRBD2 might be the D (6 bases). V lost 3 bases to trimming and J lost 0 bases, with 9 bases between them. The CDR3 is 15 residues long. Germline V CDR1 and CDR2: SGHVS, FNYEAQ. This CDR3 reads CASSLMEGSYNEQFF. The CDR3, as DNA: TGTGCCAGCAGCTTGATGGAGGGCTCCTACAATGAGCAGTTCTTC.

The genes are TRBV3-1 and TRBJ2-7; D possibly uses TRBD1 or TRBD2 (6 bases each). The CDR3 is 15 amino acids. Germline-derived CDR1 and CDR2 are LGHDT and YNNKEL (reference sequence). Trimming took off 2 bases at V and 1 base at J, with 12 bases between the two ends. In DNA, the CDR3 is TGTGCCAGCAGCCAAAGAGGGGGGCCTTCCTACGAGCAGTACTTC. This sequence encodes CASSQRGGPSYEQYF.

A few counts support this clonotype. The rearrangement uses TRBV14 and TRBJ1-2; possible D gene TRBD1, 6 bases. CDR1 SGHDN and CDR2 FVKESK come from the germline V gene. V was cut by 3 bases and J by 0 bases, with 14 bases left in between. The CDR3 spans 16 residues. CDR3: CASSQRGGDSNYGYTF. The DNA of the CDR3 is TGTGCCAGCAGCCAGAGGGGGGGCGATTCTAACTATGGCTACACCTTC.

The chain combines TRBV12-3 or TRBV12-4 with TRBJ2-2; the D gene is possibly TRBD2 (6 bases). The germline V and J ends were trimmed by 4 bases and 7 bases, with 13 bases remaining between them. The CDR3 runs to 14 residues. The CDR3 reads CASSWGDWGGELFF. DNA of the CDR3: TGTGCCAGCAGTTGGGGGGACTGGGGCGGGGAGCTGTTTTTT.

This clonotype occurred a few times. The chain is built from TRBV7-9 and TRBJ2-1; D is possibly TRBD2 (7 bases). The CDR3 length is 16 residues. V shed 5 bases and J shed 2 bases, with 16 bases lying between them. Germline CDR1 is SEHNR and CDR2 is FQNEAQ (reference sequence). The CDR3, as DNA: TGTGCCAGCAGCCCAAAGGGCGGGGGCCCCTACAATGAGCAGTTCTTC. Translation gives CASSPKGGGPYNEQFF.

This clonotype was counted between two and nine times. V gene TRBV12-3 or TRBV12-4 combines with J gene TRBJ1-2, with a possible D match to TRBD1 (5 bases). The germline V and J ends were trimmed by 3 bases and 5 bases, with 16 bases remaining between them. This CDR3 contains 15 residues. CDR3 residues: CASSFDSAIGYGYTF. The CDR3 coding sequence is TGTGCCAGCAGTTTCGACAGCGCCATCGGGTATGGCTACACCTTC.

The chain links TRBV12-3 or TRBV12-4 to TRBJ1-1, with 9 bases that match TRBD1. V lost 6 bases and J lost 7; bases outside the gene matches: 12. The CDR3 is made up of 15 amino acids. CDR3 in amino acids: CASSLRLQGAGEAFF. CDR3 DNA: TGTGCCAGCAGCCTACGACTACAGGGGGCCGGTGAAGCTTTCTTT.

The V call is TRBV24-1, the J call TRBJ2-1; D not resolved. Germline V lookup: CDR1 KGHDR, CDR2 SFDVKD. V was cut by 4 bases and J by 5 bases, with 11 bases left in between. CDR3 size: 14 residues. The CDR3, as DNA: TGTGCCACCAGTGAACCGGCCCGGGACAATGAGCAGTTCTTC. Translating gives CATSEPARDNEQFF.

J is TRBJ2-2 and V is TRBV27; a weak D match, TRBD2 (7 bases). Germline CDR1 MNHEY, CDR2 SMNVEV (reference sequence). This CDR3 has 18 amino acids. Trimming left V 8 bases short and J 4 bases short, with 26 bases between. The CDR3 DNA reads TGTGCCAGCCTCCCTTGGCGCGGGGGCCTTGCTGGCACCGGGGAGCTGTTTTTT. It specifies CASLPWRGGLAGTGELFF.

This clonotype has more than one count but fewer than ten. The chain carries TRBV20-1 and TRBJ1-2, with TRBD1 matching 8 bases. Germline V gene sequence: CDR1 DFQATT, CDR2 SNEGSKA (reference sequence). V was pared by 5 bases and J by 8 bases, with 10 bases of the junction left unmatched. The CDR3 extends over 13 amino acids. The CDR3 region is CSAPRTGIMGYTF. CDR3 DNA: TGCAGTGCTCCCCGGACAGGGATCATGGGCTACACCTTC.

A few counts support this clonotype. The chain couples TRBV5-5 to TRBJ2-4; D may be TRBD1 (6 bases). V lost 2 bases, J lost 0 bases, and 18 bases lay in between. The CDR3 has 18 amino acids. CDR1 is SGHKS and CDR2 is YYEKEE in the germline V gene (reference sequence). CDR3 sequence: CASSFRIGSGEAKNIQYF. In DNA, the CDR3 is TGTGCCAGCAGCTTCCGAATCGGGTCAGGGGAAGCCAAAAACATTCAGTACTTC.

This clonotype came up a few times. This chain joins TRBV12-3 or TRBV12-4 and TRBJ1-2; D gene unclear. CDR3 length: 11 amino acids. V gave up 1 base and J gave up 13 bases, with 10 bases separating them. CDR3 DNA sequence: TGTGCCAGCAGTTTAGACGTCTACCCCACCTTC. Its translation is CASSLDVYPTF.

The chain has TRBV6-1 and TRBJ1-3; D ambiguous. Germline V gene data show CDR1 as MNHNS and CDR2 as SASEGT. The CDR3 has 13 amino acids. V was shortened by 8 bases and J by 1 base, with 9 bases between the two germline ends. CDR3 nucleotides: TGTGCCAGCGGCAGAGGATCTGGAAACACCATATATTTT. Amino acids: CASGRGSGNTIYF.

The chain links TRBV6-1 to TRBJ1-5; D possibly corresponds to TRBD1 (5 bases). The germline gives CDR1 MNHNS, CDR2 SASEGT. V was shortened by 4 bases and J by 3 bases, with 13 bases between the two germline ends. This CDR3 is built from 15 residues. The chain's CDR3 is CASSGTGQTNQPQHF. The CDR3 bases are TGTGCCAGCAGTGGAACAGGACAAACCAATCAGCCCCAGCATTTT.

A few counts support this clonotype. The chain employs TRBV10-3 and TRBJ2-1; perhaps TRBD2 as D (5 bases). Germline CDR1 is ENHRY and CDR2 is SYGVKD. The V gene lost 10 bases and the J gene lost 0 bases, with 13 bases spanning the gap. The CDR3 runs 14 residues. CDR3 sequence reads: CASNLGSSYNEQFF. The CDR3 DNA reads as TGTGCCAGCAACCTAGGGAGCTCCTACAATGAGCAGTTCTTC.

This clonotype came up a few times. The chain has TRBV12-3 or TRBV12-4 and TRBJ2-3; TRBD2 matches 10 bases. The CDR3 length is 13 residues. J lost 3 bases, V lost 9 bases, and 3 bases had no gene match. CDR3 sequence reads: CASLAGVTDTQYF. The CDR3 DNA reads as TGTGCCAGTCTAGCGGGAGTGACAGATACGCAGTATTTT.

The chain carries TRBV10-3 and TRBJ2-7, with 8 nucleotides matching TRBD2. Looked up from germline, CDR1 is ENHRY and CDR2 is SYGVKD. The junction had 4 bases not matched to a gene; V was cut back by 4 bases and J by 2 bases. The CDR3 consists of 14 residues. CDR3 coding DNA: TGTGCCATCAGTGTACAGCGGGGGCCCTACGAGCAGTACTTC. As protein: CAISVQRGPYEQYF.

The chain recombines TRBV7-3 with TRBJ1-1, with 8 positions matching TRBD1. The J segment lost 0 bases and the V segment lost 2 bases, leaving 8 bases of the junction unmatched. The CDR3 sequence is 17 residues long. In germline, CDR1 is SGHTA, CDR2 FQGTGA. CDR3 region: CASSLQRTGPLNTEAFF. The CDR3 DNA reads TGTGCCAGCAGCTTACAACGGACAGGGCCCTTGAACACTGAAGCTTTCTTT.

This clonotype has just a few counts. This chain connects TRBV20-1 to TRBJ1-2; 7 bases align to TRBD1. After removal of 3 bases from V and 5 bases from J, the junction contained 3 bases not matched to a gene. The CDR3 is made up of 12 amino acids. CDR1 is DFQATT, CDR2 SNEGSKA, per germline (reference sequence). The CDR3 DNA is TGCAGTGCTAGTCTACAGGGGTATGGCTACACCTTC. Its protein product is CSASLQGYGYTF.

The V gene is TRBV20-1, the J gene TRBJ1-1; D may be TRBD1 (5 bases). Germline values: CDR1 DFQATT, CDR2 SNEGSKA (reference sequence). Between the trimmed V and J ends, which lost 6 bases and 1 base, there was a span of 9 bases. The CDR3 covers 12 residues. The CDR3 nucleotides are TGCAGTGCCCCGACAGAGAACACTGAAGCTTTCTTT. This codes for CSAPTENTEAFF.

This clonotype turned up a few times. V is TRBV9 and J is TRBJ2-1; 11 nucleotides line up with TRBD2. J lost 4 bases, V lost 4 bases, and 4 bases had no gene match. The CDR3 totals 15 residues. The V gene's germline CDR1 is SGDLS and CDR2 YYNGEE. The CDR3 nucleotides read TGTGCCAGCAGCACGGGACTAGCGGTTTACAATGAGCAGTTCTTC. Encoded protein: CASSTGLAVYNEQFF.

J is TRBJ2-7 and V is TRBV14; D possibly corresponds to TRBD1 (6 bases). The CDR3 is made up of 17 amino acids. Trimming took 4 bases from V and 1 from J, leaving 20 bases between them. The germline V gene has CDR1 SGHDN and CDR2 FVKESK. CDR3 bases: TGTGCCAGCAGCCGATTGGACAGAACATCAATATCCTACGAGCAGTACTTC. Its translation is CASSRLDRTSISYEQYF.

In this sample, this clonotype turned up once. A read error is likely, as this CDR3 ends without the conserved phenylalanine or tryptophan. V gene TRBV29-1 combines with J gene TRBJ1-1; the D is unclear. V was shortened by 3 bases and J by 1 base, with 6 bases between the two germline ends. This CDR3 has 12 residues. Germline V gene sequence: CDR1 SQVTM, CDR2 ANQGSEA. The DNA of the CDR3 is TGCAGCGTTGACCGCGGGAACACTGAAGCTTTCTCT. This codes for CSVDRGNTEAFS.

V and J are TRBV12-3 or TRBV12-4 and TRBJ2-5; tentatively, D is TRBD1 (6 bases). Trimming stripped 6 bases from V and 5 bases from J, with 19 bases between. The CDR3 contains 15 residues. The CDR3 loop reads CASSSGWPQGETQYF. The CDR3 coding sequence is TGTGCCAGCAGCTCGGGGTGGCCCCAGGGGGAGACCCAGTACTTC.

There are a few counts of this clonotype. The DNA of the CDR3 is TGTGCCAGCAGCTTAAAAGAGGGGGGAACTGAAGCTTTCTTT. Translation gives CASSLKEGGTEAFF. V is TRBV7-6 and J is TRBJ1-1; D perhaps matches TRBD1 (6 bases). V shed 2 bases and J shed 5 bases, with 12 bases lying between them. CDR3 size: 14 residues. Germline loops: CDR1 SGHVS, CDR2 FNYEAQ. Full variable domain (remainder filled in from reference TRBV7-6 and TRBJ1-1): GAGVSQSPRYKVTKRGQDVALRCDPISGHVSLYWYRQALGQGPEFLTYFNYEAQQDKSGLPNDRFSAERPEGSISTLTIQRTEQRDSAMYRCASSLKEGGTEAFFGQGTRLTVV.